Following are 13 T cell receptor beta chains from one sample sequenced in a study of T cell responses to AZD1222 COVID-19 vaccine. The protocol was immunoSEQ multiplex PCR, while the TCRdb copy is restricted to in-frame clones and leaves out a portion. Of tens of thousands of clones in the sample, more than 70% were seen once. The source material was peripheral blood, sampled on day 0 of MenACWY control vaccination. The receptors shown here come from an adult in good health.

This rearrangement joins TRBV2 to TRBJ1-3; 7 bases match TRBD1. Germline values: CDR1 SNHLY, CDR2 FYNNEI. CDR3 size: 14 residues. Trimming at V came to 7 bases and at J to 4 bases, leaving 7 bases not matched to a gene. The CDR3 DNA reads TGTGCCAGCACCGAGGGGACAGTCGGAAACACCATATATTTT. Its translation is CASTEGTVGNTIYF.

The J gene is TRBJ2-5, the V gene TRBV4-2; D is perhaps TRBD1 (5 bases). V was trimmed by 2 bases and J by 2 bases, leaving 9 bases between them. This CDR3 comprises 14 residues. CDR1 is LGHNA, CDR2 YNFKEQ, per germline. In DNA form, the CDR3 reads TGTGCCAGCAGCCAAACGACAGCACAAGAGACCCAGTACTTC. As protein: CASSQTTAQETQYF.

V and J are TRBV30 and TRBJ2-2; D is undetermined. This CDR3 is built from 12 residues. The V end lost 4 bases, the J end lost 1 base, and 4 bases lay between the germline ends. Germline values: CDR1 GTSNPN, CDR2 SVGIG (reference sequence). CDR3: CAWTGNTGELFF. Here the CDR3 DNA reads TGTGCCTGGACAGGGAACACCGGGGAGCTGTTTTTT.

The chain has TRBV30 and TRBJ2-7; perhaps TRBD1 as D (5 bases). The germline gives CDR1 GTSNPN, CDR2 SVGIG (reference sequence). The CDR3 length is 13 residues. Trimming took 5 bases from V and 6 from J, leaving 17 bases between them. CDR3 DNA: TGTGCCTGGTCACAGGCTCTCCTCGGCGAGCAGTACTTC. Its protein product is CAWSQALLGEQYF.

The chain joins TRBV28 to TRBJ1-5; D not certain. Germline V CDR1 and CDR2: MDHEN, SYDVKM. Trimming pared 2 bases from V and 1 base from J, leaving 9 bases between. The CDR3 covers 15 residues. The CDR3 DNA reads as TGTGCCAGCAGTTTAAGTTCGGGAAGCAATCAGCCCCAGCATTTT. Protein sequence: CASSLSSGSNQPQHF. Variable domain in full (rest from reference TRBV28 and TRBJ1-5): DVKVTQSSRYLVKRTGEKVFLECVQDMDHENMFWYRQDPGLGLRLIYFSYDVKMKEKGDIPEGYSVSREKKERFSLILESASTNQTSMYLCASSLSSGSNQPQHFGDGTRLSIL.

This rearrangement joins TRBV7-8 to TRBJ1-6; no firm D call. This CDR3 region has 16 residues. Looked up from germline, CDR1 is SGHVS and CDR2 is FQNEAQ. The V end lost 3 bases, the J end lost 5 bases, and 14 bases lay between the germline ends. This CDR3 reads CASSLPTGRDNSPLHF. The DNA of the CDR3 is TGTGCCAGCAGCTTGCCGACGGGCAGAGATAATTCACCCCTCCACTTT.

V is TRBV18 and J is TRBJ1-4; 10 nucleotides line up with TRBD1. The CDR3 sequence is 16 residues long. CDR1 and CDR2 from the germline V gene are KGHSH and LQKENI. V lost 2 bases to trimming and J lost 7 bases; unmatched junction nucleotides: 7. CDR3 in amino acids: CASSPVDRGRGEKLFF. The CDR3 DNA reads TGTGCCAGCTCACCAGTAGACAGGGGGCGAGGTGAAAAACTGTTTTTT.

The V gene is TRBV28, the J gene TRBJ2-3; D is perhaps TRBD1 (6 bases). Trimming left V 6 bases short and J 2 bases short, with 15 bases between. This CDR3 spans 15 amino acids. Germline-derived CDR1 and CDR2 are MDHEN and SYDVKM. The CDR3 is CASRARGRNTDTQYF. The CDR3 DNA reads TGTGCCAGCAGGGCCAGGGGTCGGAACACAGATACGCAGTATTTT. Together with reference TRBV28 and TRBJ2-3, the CDR3 gives the full variable domain: DVKVTQSSRYLVKRTGEKVFLECVQDMDHENMFWYRQDPGLGLRLIYFSYDVKMKEKGDIPEGYSVSREKKERFSLILESASTNQTSMYLCASRARGRNTDTQYFGPGTRLTVL.

The chain carries TRBV7-2 and TRBJ2-3; D unresolved. With 0 bases removed from V and 7 bases from J, the gap between germline ends came to 5 bases. The CDR3 spans 12 residues. The germline V gene has CDR1 SGHTA and CDR2 FQGNSA. The CDR3 DNA sequence: TGTGCCAGCAGCTTAGCGCCTAATACGCAGTATTTT. Translating gives CASSLAPNTQYF.

V usage is TRBV20-1 and J usage is TRBJ2-1; possible D gene TRBD2, 6 bases. Germline V CDR1 and CDR2: DFQATT, SNEGSKA (reference sequence). The CDR3 runs to 11 residues. Trimming left V 5 bases short and J 12 bases short, with 14 bases between. The CDR3 protein is CSALGGTPQFF. As DNA, the CDR3 is TGCAGTGCTCTTGGGGGGACTCCGCAGTTCTTC.

The gene calls are TRBV4-1 and TRBJ1-1; unclear D gene. From germline, CDR1 is MGHRA and CDR2 YSYEKL. V was pared by 0 bases and J by 4 bases, with 9 bases between. The CDR3 length is 14 residues. The CDR3 protein is CASSQEIVGTEAFF. CDR3 in DNA: TGCGCCAGCAGCCAAGAGATAGTGGGCACTGAAGCTTTCTTT.

This clone was counted only a few times. The chain joins TRBV28 to TRBJ2-7; tentatively, D is TRBD1 (5 bases). Per the germline V gene, CDR1 is MDHEN and CDR2 is SYDVKM. This CDR3 has 12 residues. V shed 10 bases and J shed 1 base, with 11 bases lying between them. The CDR3 DNA reads as TGTGCCATTGGGCAGGGTTCCTACGAGCAGTACTTC. This translates into CAIGQGSYEQYF. Using reference TRBV28 and TRBJ2-7 for the parts outside the CDR3, the full variable domain is DVKVTQSSRYLVKRTGEKVFLECVQDMDHENMFWYRQDPGLGLRLIYFSYDVKMKEKGDIPEGYSVSREKKERFSLILESASTNQTSMYLCAIGQGSYEQYFGPGTRLTVT.

The chain combines TRBV2 with TRBJ2-7; TRBD1 might be the D (6 bases). Germline V gene lookup returns CDR1 SNHLY and CDR2 FYNNEI. Trimming removed 6 bases at V and 2 bases at J, with 23 bases between. The CDR3 is 17 amino acids. CDR3: CASRPLAPGQGPYEQYF. The DNA for the CDR3 is TGTGCCAGCAGGCCTCTAGCCCCAGGGCAGGGGCCCTACGAGCAGTACTTC.